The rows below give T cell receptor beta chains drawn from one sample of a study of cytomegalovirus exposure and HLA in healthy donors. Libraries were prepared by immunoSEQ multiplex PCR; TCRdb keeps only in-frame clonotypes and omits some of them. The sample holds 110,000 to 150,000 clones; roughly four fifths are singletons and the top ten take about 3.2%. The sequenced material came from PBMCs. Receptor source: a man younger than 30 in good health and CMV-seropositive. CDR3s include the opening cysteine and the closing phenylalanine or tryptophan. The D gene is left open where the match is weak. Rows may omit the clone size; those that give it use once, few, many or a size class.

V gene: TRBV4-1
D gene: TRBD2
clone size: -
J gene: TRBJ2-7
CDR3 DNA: TGCGCCAGCAGCCACGGGACTAGGTCCTACGAGCAGTACTTC
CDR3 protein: CASSHGTRSYEQYF

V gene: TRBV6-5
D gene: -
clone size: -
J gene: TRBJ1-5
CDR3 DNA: TGTGCCAGCAGCATGGCTAGCAATCAGCCCCAGCATTTT
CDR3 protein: CASSMASNQPQHF

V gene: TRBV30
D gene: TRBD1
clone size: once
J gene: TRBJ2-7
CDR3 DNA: TGTGCCTTCGAACCGGGACAGGGATTCTTCGAGCAGTACTTC
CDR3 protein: CAFEPGQGFFEQYF

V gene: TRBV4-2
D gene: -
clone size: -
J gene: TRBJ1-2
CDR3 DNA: TGTGCCAGCAGCCGGGGCGGGGAAGCTAACTATGGCTACACCTTC
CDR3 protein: CASSRGGEANYGYTF

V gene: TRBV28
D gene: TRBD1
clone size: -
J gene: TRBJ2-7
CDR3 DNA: TGTGCCAGCAAGATAACAGGGGGACCCGAGCAGTACTTC
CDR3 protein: CASKITGGPEQYF

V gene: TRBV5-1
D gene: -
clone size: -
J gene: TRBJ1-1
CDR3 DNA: TGCGCCAGCTCATACGAGGACAGGAACACTGAAGCTTTCTTT
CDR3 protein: CASSYEDRNTEAFF

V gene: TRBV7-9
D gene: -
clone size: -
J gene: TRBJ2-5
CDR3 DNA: TGTGCCAGCAGCTTGGGGGGACAGCTGAAAGAGACCCAGTACTTC
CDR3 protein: CASSLGGQLKETQYF

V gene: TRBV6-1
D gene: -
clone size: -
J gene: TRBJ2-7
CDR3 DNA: TGTGCCAGCACCGAACCCGGGGGCGAGCAGTACTTC
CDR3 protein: CASTEPGGEQYF

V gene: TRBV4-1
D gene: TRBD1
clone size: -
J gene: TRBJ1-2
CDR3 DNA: TGCGCCAGCAGCCTACAGGGGGCCAGCTATGGCTACACCTTC
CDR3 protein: CASSLQGASYGYTF

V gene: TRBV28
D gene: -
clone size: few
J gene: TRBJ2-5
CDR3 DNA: TGTGCCAGCAGTCAACTCGAGGCCACAAGCGAGACCCAGTACTTC
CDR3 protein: CASSQLEATSETQYF

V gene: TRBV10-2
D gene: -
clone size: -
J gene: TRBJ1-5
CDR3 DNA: TGCGCCAGCAGTGAGGGGGCCCGCATGCCCCAGCATTTT
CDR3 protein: CASSEGARMPQHF

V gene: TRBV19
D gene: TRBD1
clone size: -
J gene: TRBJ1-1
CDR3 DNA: TGTGCCAGTAGTACGTTCACCACAGGGGGCTGGTCTGAAGCTTTCTTT
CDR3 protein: CASSTFTTGGWSEAFF

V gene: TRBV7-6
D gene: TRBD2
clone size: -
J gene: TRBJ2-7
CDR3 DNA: TGTGCCAGCAGCCTCGGGGCTAGCGGGACTTACGAGCAGTACTTC
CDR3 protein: CASSLGASGTYEQYF

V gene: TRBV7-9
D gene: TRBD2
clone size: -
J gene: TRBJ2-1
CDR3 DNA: TGTGCCAGCAGCTCATCCTTCACGTCTAGCGGGAGGGATGAGCAGTTCTTC
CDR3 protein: CASSSSFTSSGRDEQFF

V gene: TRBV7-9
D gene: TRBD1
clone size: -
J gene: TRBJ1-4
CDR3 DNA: TGTGCCAGCAGCTTAGGGGACAGGGACCCAATCGGGGAAAAACTGTTTTTT
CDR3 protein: CASSLGDRDPIGEKLFF

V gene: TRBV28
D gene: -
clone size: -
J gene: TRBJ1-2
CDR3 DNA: TGTGCCAGCTCCTCACAAAGCTATGGCTACACCTTC
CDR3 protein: CASSSQSYGYTF

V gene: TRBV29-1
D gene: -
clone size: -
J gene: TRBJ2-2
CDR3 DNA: TGCAGCGTTGAAGATTTAAGGGCCCCGGGGAGGGAGCTGTTTTTT
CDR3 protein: CSVEDLRAPGRELFF

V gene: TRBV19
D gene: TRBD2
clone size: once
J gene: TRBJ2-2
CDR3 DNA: TGTGCCAGTAGTAGGGGACTAGCGGGAGGGACCGGGGAGCTGTTTTTT
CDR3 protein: CASSRGLAGGTGELFF

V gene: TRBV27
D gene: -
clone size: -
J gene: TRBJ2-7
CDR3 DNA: TGTGCCAGCAGTCCGACTATGTCCTACGAGCAGTACTTC
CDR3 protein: CASSPTMSYEQYF

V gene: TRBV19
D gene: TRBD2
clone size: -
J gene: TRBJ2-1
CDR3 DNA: TGTGCCAGTAGTACTCGGACTAGCGGGAGCGATGAGCAGTTCTTC
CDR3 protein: CASSTRTSGSDEQFF

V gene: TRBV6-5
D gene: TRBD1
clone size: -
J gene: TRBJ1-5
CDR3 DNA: TGTGCCAGCAGGGCAGGGGGCGGCAATCAGCCCCAGCATTTT
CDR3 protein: CASRAGGGNQPQHF

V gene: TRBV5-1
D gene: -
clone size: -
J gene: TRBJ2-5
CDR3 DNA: TGCGCCAGCAGCTTGGGGCAGGGAATACAAGAGACCCAGTACTTC
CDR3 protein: CASSLGQGIQETQYF

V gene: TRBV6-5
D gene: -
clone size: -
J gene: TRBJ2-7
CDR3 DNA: TGTGCCAGCAGTTACTCCGACAGGACCTACGAGCAGTACTTC
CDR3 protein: CASSYSDRTYEQYF

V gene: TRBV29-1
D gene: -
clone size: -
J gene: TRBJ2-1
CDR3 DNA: TGCAGCGTTGACGGACTATCCGTGTACAATGAGCAGTTCTTC
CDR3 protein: CSVDGLSVYNEQFF

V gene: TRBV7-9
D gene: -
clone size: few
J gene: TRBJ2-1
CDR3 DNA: TGTGCCAGCAGCTTCTTAAACAATGAGCAGTTCTTC
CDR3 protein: CASSFLNNEQFF

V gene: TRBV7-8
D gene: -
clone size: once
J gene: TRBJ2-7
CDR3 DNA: TGTGCCAGCAGCCCCCCGGGGGAGTCCGAGCAGTACTTC
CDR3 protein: CASSPPGESEQYF

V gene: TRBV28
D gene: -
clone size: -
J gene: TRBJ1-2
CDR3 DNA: TGTGCCACCTCCCTGGGAGGGGTCCCCTCCTACACCTTC
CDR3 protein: CATSLGGVPSYTF

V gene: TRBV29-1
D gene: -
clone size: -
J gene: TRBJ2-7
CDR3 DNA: TGCAGCGTTGAGCAGGAAACACATGGCTCCTACGAGCAGTACTTC
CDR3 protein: CSVEQETHGSYEQYF

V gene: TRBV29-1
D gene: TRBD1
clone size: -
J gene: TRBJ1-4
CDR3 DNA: TGCAGCGTGGTGGGTGGCCAGGGGACAGGGGATGAAAAACTGTTTTTT
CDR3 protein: CSVVGGQGTGDEKLFF

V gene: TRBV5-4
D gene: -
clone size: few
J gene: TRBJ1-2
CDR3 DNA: TGTGCCAGCAGCTTGCCGTGGGGGCTGGGATCCTATGGCTACACCTTC
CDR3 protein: CASSLPWGLGSYGYTF

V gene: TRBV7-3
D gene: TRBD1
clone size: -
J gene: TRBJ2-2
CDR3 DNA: TGTGCCAGCAGCTTACTGGGGGGACAGGGAAACACCGGGGAGCTGTTTTTT
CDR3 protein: CASSLLGGQGNTGELFF

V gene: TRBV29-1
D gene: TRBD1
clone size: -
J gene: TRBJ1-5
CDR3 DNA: TGCAGCGTTGGGACAGGGGGAGAACAGCCCCAGCATTTT
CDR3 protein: CSVGTGGEQPQHF

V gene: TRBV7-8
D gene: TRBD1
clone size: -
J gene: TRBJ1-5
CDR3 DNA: TGTGCCAGCAGCTCACAACAGGGGATGGCCAATCAGCCCCAGCATTTT
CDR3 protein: CASSSQQGMANQPQHF

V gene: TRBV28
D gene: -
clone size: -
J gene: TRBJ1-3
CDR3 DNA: TGTGCCAGCAGTTTAGCCCTCTTCGACAGGGGAAACACCATATATTTT
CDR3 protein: CASSLALFDRGNTIYF

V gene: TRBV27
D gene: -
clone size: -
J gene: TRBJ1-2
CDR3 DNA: TGTGCCAGCAGTCCCGGCCGGGGGGCCAACTATGGCTACACCTTC
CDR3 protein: CASSPGRGANYGYTF

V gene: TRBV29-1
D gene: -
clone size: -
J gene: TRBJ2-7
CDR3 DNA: TGCAGCGCCGGCCCTTTATGGCGGTTGGCCTACGAGCAGTACTTC
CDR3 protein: CSAGPLWRLAYEQYF

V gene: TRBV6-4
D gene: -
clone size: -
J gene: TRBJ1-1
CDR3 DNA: TGTGCCAGCAGTGGGGGCCGAGGCGTAGCTTTCTTT
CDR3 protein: CASSGGRGVAFF

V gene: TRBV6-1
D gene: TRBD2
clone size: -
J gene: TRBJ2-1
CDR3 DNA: TGTGCCAGCAGTGAAGCGCCTAGCGGGAGCAATGAGCAGTTCTTC
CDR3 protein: CASSEAPSGSNEQFF

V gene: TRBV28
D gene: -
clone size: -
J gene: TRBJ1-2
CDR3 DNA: TGTGCCAGCAGGCAATCAGGGGTCTCCTATGGCTACACCTTC
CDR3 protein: CASRQSGVSYGYTF

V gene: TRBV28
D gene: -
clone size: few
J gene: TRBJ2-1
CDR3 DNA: TGTGCCAGCAGATCCTCGTACAATGAGCAGTTCTTC
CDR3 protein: CASRSSYNEQFF

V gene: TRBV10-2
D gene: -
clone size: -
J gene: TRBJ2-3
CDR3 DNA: TGCGCCAGCAGTACCGGGACAGCGGGAGATACGCAGTATTTT
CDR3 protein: CASSTGTAGDTQYF

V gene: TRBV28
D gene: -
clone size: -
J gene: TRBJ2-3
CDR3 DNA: TGTGCCAGCAGTAACGAGGGACAGGGTTTAGCGGGAGTGATAGATACGCAGTATTTT
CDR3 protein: CASSNEGQGLAGVIDTQYF

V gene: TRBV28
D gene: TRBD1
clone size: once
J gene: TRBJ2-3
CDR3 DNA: TGTGCCAGCACGACGACAGGGCAATTCACAGATACGCAGTATTTT
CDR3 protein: CASTTTGQFTDTQYF

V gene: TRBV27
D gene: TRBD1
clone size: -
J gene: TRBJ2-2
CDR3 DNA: TGTGCCAGCAGTTCCCTCTATAACCCAGGACAGGGGCCAAACGGGGAGCTGTTTTTT
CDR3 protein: CASSSLYNPGQGPNGELFF

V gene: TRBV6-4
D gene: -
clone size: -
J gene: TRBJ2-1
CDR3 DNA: TGTGCCAGCAGTGACTCGAGTGGGGGGAATGAGCAGTTCTTC
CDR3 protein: CASSDSSGGNEQFF

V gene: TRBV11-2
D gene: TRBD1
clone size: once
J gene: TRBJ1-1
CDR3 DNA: TGTGCCAGCAGCTTTGGGACAGGGTTTCCTGAAGCTTTCTTT
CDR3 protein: CASSFGTGFPEAFF

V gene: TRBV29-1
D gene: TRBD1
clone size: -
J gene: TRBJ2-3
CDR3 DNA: TGCAGCGTTGAAGATCCCCCAGGGGGAAATACGCAGTATTTT
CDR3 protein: CSVEDPPGGNTQYF

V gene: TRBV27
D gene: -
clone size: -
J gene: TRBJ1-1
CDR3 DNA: TGTGCCAGCAGTTTATCTCAGGGTACCGAAGCTTTCTTT
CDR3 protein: CASSLSQGTEAFF

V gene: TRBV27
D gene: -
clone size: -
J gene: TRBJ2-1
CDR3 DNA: TGTGCCAGCAGTTCCGGGGGAGGTGAGCAGTTCTTC
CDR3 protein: CASSSGGGEQFF

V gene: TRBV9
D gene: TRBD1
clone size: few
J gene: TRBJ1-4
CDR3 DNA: TGTGCCAGCAGCGTAGCCAGGGGGACTTATGAAAAACTGTTTTTT
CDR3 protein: CASSVARGTYEKLFF